This TCR delta chain appears in the sequencing data of a study of gamma-delta T cells after stem cell transplantation. TCRdb re-called the RT-PCR reads through CATT. The table lists 990 or so delta-chain clones, roughly 13% of them singletons, with 55% to 65% in the top ten. This CDR3 has 17 residues. Germline CDR1 is TVYSNPD and CDR2 is GDNSRS (reference sequence). This clone is deemed large. This sequence originates from a human donor. It is not recorded whose cells these are; they may come from a transplant donor. The source material was gamma-delta T cells. V usage is TRDV3 and J usage is TRDJ1; D might be TRDD2 (5 bases). Here the CDR3 reads CASSSPYGVLYTDKLIF. For the CDR3, the DNA is TGTGCTTCATCCTCACCCTACGGAGTACTGTACACCGATAAACTCATCTTT.